This T cell receptor (beta chain) is drawn from a study of identical twins. V was shortened by 0 bases and J by 0 bases, with 9 bases between the two germline ends. The CDR3 runs to 16 residues. Germline assignment: CDR1 SNHLY and CDR2 FYNNEI. This clonotype is termed medium-sized. Template switching added a universal primer site; cDNA carried unique molecular identifiers. TCRdb ran MiXCR on the 5' RACE reads and lists one entry per CDR3 protein. The sample carries 240,000 or so distinct CDR3 sequences, about 10% recorded once. The specimen sequenced was memory T cells sorted from blood. This sequence originates from a middle-aged man in good health. The rearrangement joins TRBV2 to TRBJ1-5; D is unresolved. The CDR3 nucleotides are TGTGCCAGCAGTGAAGCGCGGGAGGATAGCAATCAGCCCCAGCATTTT. Protein sequence: CASSEAREDSNQPQHF.